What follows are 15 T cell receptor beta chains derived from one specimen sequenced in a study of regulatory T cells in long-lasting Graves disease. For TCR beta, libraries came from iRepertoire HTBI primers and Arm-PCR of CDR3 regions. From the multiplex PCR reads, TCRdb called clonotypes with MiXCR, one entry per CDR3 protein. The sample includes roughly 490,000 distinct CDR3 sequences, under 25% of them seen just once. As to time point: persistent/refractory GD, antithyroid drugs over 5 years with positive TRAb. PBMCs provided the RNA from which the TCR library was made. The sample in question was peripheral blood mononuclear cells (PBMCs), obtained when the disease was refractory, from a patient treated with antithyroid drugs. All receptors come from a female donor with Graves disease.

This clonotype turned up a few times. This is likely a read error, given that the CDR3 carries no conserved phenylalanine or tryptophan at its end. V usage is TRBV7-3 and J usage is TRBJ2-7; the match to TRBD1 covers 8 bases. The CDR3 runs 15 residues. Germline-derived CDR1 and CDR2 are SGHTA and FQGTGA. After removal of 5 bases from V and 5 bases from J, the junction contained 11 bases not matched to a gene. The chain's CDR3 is CASSQGGQGRNEQYS. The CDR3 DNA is TGTGCCAGCAGCCAGGGAGGACAGGGAAGGAACGAGCAGTACTCC.

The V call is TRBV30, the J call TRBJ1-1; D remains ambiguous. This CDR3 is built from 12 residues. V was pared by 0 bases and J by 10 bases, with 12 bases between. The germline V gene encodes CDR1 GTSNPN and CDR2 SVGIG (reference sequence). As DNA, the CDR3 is TGTGCCTGGAGTGTACTCAGGTCGGGAGCTTTCTTT. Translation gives CAWSVLRSGAFF.

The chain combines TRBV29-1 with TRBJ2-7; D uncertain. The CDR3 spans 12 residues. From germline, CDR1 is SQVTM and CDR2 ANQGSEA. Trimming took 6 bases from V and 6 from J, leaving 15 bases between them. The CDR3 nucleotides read TGCAGCGTCTCACACTCCGCCCGCGAGCAGTACTTC. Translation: CSVSHSAREQYF.

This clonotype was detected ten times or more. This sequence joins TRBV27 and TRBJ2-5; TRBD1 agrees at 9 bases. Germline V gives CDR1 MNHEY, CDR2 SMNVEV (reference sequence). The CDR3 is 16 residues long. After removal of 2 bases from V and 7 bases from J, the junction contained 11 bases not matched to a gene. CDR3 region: CASSLRLQGATGTQYF. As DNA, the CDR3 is TGTGCCAGCAGTTTACGATTACAGGGGGCTACGGGGACCCAGTACTTC.

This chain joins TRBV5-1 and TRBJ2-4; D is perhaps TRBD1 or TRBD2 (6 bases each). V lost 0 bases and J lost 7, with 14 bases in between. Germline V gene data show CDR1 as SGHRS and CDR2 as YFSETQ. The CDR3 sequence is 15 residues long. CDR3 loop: CASSLEGGGRNIQYF. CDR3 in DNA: TGCGCCAGCAGCTTGGAGGGGGGCGGGCGGAACATTCAGTACTTC.

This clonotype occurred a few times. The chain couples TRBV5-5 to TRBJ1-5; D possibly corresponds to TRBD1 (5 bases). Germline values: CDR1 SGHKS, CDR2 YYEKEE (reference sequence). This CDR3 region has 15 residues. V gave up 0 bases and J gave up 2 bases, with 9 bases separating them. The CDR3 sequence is CASSLEGHGNQPQHF. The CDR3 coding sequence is TGTGCCAGCAGCTTGGAGGGGCACGGCAATCAGCCCCAGCATTTT.

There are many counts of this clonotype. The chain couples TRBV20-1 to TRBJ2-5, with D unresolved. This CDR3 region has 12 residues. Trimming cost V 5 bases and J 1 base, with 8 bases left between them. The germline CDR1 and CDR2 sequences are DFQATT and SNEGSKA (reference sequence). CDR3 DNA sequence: TGCAGTGCTGGCGAGTTCCAAGAGACCCAGTACTTC. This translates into CSAGEFQETQYF.

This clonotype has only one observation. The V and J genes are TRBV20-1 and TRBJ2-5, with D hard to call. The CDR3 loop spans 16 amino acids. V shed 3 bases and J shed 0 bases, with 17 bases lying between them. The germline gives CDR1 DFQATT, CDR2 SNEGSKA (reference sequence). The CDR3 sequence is CSARSPSVTYQETQYF. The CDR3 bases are TGCAGTGCTAGGTCCCCCTCGGTTACGTACCAAGAGACCCAGTACTTC.

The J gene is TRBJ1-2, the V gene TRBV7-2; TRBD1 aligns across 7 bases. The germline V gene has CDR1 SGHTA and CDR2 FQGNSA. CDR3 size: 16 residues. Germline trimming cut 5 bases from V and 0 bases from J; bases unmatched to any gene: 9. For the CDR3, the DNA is TGTGCCAGCAGCACCCGCCCAGGGACAGCTAACTATGGCTACACCTTC. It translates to CASSTRPGTANYGYTF.

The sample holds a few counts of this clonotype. The CDR3 spells CASSGRMGSYEQYF. The CDR3 bases are TGCGCCAGCAGCGGGCGGATGGGCTCCTACGAGCAGTACTTC. The chain combines TRBV4-3 with TRBJ2-7, with D unresolved. The CDR3 has 14 residues. The V gene's germline CDR1 is LGHNA and CDR2 YSLEER. Trimming shortened V by 5 bases and J by 0 bases, and 11 bases separated the two germline ends.

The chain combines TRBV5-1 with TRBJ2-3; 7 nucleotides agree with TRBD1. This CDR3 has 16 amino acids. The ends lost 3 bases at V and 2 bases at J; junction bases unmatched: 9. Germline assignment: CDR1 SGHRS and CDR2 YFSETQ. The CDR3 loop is CASSWGQNSLTDTQYF. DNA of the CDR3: TGCGCCAGCAGCTGGGGACAGAACTCCCTCACAGATACGCAGTATTTT.

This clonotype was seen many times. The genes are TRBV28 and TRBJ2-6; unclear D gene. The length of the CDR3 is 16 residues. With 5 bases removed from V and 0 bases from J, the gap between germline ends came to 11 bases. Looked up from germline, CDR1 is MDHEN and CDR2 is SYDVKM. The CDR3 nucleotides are TGTGCCAGCAGTCCAGACACGTTCTCTGGGGCCAACGTCCTGACTTTC. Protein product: CASSPDTFSGANVLTF. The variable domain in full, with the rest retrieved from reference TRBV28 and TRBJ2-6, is DVKVTQSSRYLVKRTGEKVFLECVQDMDHENMFWYRQDPGLGLRLIYFSYDVKMKEKGDIPEGYSVSREKKERFSLILESASTNQTSMYLCASSPDTFSGANVLTFGAGSRLTVL.

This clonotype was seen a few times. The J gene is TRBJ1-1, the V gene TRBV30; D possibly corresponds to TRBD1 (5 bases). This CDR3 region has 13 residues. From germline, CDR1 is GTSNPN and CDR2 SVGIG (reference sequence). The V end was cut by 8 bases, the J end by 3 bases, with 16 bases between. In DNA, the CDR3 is TGTGCCATAGAGACCTTCAGGGACACTGAAGCTTTCTTT. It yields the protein CAIETFRDTEAFF.

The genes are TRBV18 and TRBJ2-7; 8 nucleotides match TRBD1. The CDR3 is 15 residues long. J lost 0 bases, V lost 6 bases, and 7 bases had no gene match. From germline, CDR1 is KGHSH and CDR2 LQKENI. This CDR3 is CASSPGQALSYEQYF. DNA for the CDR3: TGTGCCAGCTCCCCGGGACAGGCCCTCTCCTACGAGCAGTACTTC.

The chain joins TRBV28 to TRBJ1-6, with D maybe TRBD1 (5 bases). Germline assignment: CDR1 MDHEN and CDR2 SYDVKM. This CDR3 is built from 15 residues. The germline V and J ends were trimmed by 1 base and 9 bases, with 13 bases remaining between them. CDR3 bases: TGTGCCAGCAGTTTATTGGATACAGGCCGTTCACCCCTCCACTTT. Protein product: CASSLLDTGRSPLHF.